This TCR beta chain was obtained from a study of Graves' ophthalmopathy and Graves' hyperthyroidism. From RNA, the CDR3 regions of TCR beta chains were amplified and sequenced. HTBI-primed RT-PCR formed the first round, and a multiplex PCR formed the second. TCRdb called the multiplex PCR reads again in MiXCR, with one record for every CDR3 protein. The top ten clones hold 3.5% to 4.5% of a sample with a few hundred thousand distinct CDR3 sequences, under 45% of them seen once. This TCR came from an adult man with Graves' hyperthyroidism. Sequenced: peripheral blood or thyroid tissue (not recorded which).

The DNA for the CDR3 is TGTGCCTGGAGTGGGGGGAGGGGCTACTACGAGCAGTACTTC. This sequence encodes CAWSGGRGYYEQYF. The V gene is TRBV30, the J gene TRBJ2-7, with 7 bases lining up with TRBD2. From germline, CDR1 is GTSNPN and CDR2 SVGIG (reference sequence). The CDR3 is made up of 14 amino acids. The J segment lost 3 bases and the V segment lost 1 base, leaving 6 bases of the junction unmatched. The full variable domain, in which reference TRBV30 and TRBJ2-7 provide the parts outside the CDR3, is SQTIHQWPATLVQPVGSPLSLECTVEGTSNPNLYWYRQAAGRGLQLLFYSVGIGQISSEVPQNLSASRPQDRQFILSSKKLLLSDSGFYLCAWSGGRGYYEQYFGPGTRLTVT.